Shown below are 29 T cell receptor beta chains from a single sample sequenced in a study of spatial heterogeneity in lung cancer. One entry per CDR3 protein results from TCRdb running MiXCR on the 5' RACE reads. In the table there are approximately 81,000 distinct CDR3 sequences, around 12% of which are singletons. The sample's time point: sample taken at primary tumor resection. Tumor, nontumor lung or frozen PBMC supplied whole RNA that was sequenced unsorted. The input for sequencing was PBMCs, taken at surgery. The receptors derive from a male donor with early-stage non-small cell lung cancer.

The table lists this clonotype with many counts. V is TRBV20-1 and J is TRBJ2-5, with D possibly matching TRBD2 (6 bases). V dropped 5 bases and J dropped 5 bases, with 15 bases sitting between them. CDR1 is DFQATT and CDR2 is SNEGSKA in the germline V gene (reference sequence). The CDR3 runs 13 residues. CDR3 nucleotides: TGCAGTGCTCTAATCAGGGCGGGGGAGACCCAGTACTTC. Amino acid sequence: CSALIRAGETQYF.

This clonotype was counted at least ten times. This chain joins TRBV5-1 and TRBJ1-1; D not resolved. This CDR3 is 13 amino acids long. Trimming removed 5 bases from V and 1 base from J, with 9 bases in between. Germline-derived CDR1 and CDR2 are SGHRS and YFSETQ. The CDR3 DNA follows: TGCGCCAGCAGGTCACAGACGAACACTGAAGCTTTCTTT. Encoded protein: CASRSQTNTEAFF.

The sample holds a few counts of this clonotype. The chain employs TRBV19 and TRBJ1-2; maybe TRBD1 (5 bases). Trimming removed 5 bases from V and 4 bases from J, with 14 bases in between. This CDR3 spans 14 amino acids. Germline loops: CDR1 LNHDA, CDR2 SQIVND (reference sequence). CDR3 sequence reads: CASSLRQGGYGYTF. CDR3 in DNA: TGTGCCAGTAGTCTGAGGCAGGGCGGCTATGGCTACACCTTC.

This clonotype was counted a few times. The chain employs TRBV20-1 and TRBJ2-3, with 9 bases identical to TRBD2. Germline V gene data show CDR1 as DFQATT and CDR2 as SNEGSKA (reference sequence). This CDR3 comprises 16 residues. V lost 2 bases, J lost 5 bases, and 11 bases stayed unmatched. The CDR3 bases are TGCAGTGCTAGACCAATAGCGGGGGTTGGGGGAGATACGCAGTATTTT. Amino acids: CSARPIAGVGGDTQYF.

This clonotype was seen a handful of times. The chain is built from TRBV5-4 and TRBJ2-1; 8 bases match TRBD1. CDR1 and CDR2 (germline): SGHNT, YYREEE (reference sequence). The CDR3 runs to 16 residues. V dropped 0 bases and J dropped 6; count of bases not matched to a gene: 8. The CDR3 here is CASSLGGGQGINEQFF. The CDR3 DNA follows: TGTGCCAGCAGCTTGGGGGGAGGACAGGGCATCAATGAGCAGTTCTTC.

The CDR3 spells CASSLGRAQPQHF. In DNA form, the CDR3 reads TGTGCCAGCAGCCTAGGGAGGGCCCAGCCCCAGCATTTT. The chain recombines TRBV7-2 with TRBJ1-5; D not certain. The CDR3 is 13 residues long. V was pared by 5 bases and J by 7 bases, with 12 bases between. Per germline, CDR1 SGHTA and CDR2 FQGNSA.

The chain is built from TRBV7-2 and TRBJ2-1; TRBD2 matches 8 bases. Germline V lookup: CDR1 SGHTA, CDR2 FQGNSA. J was trimmed by 7 bases and V by 1 base; bases with no gene match: 9. The CDR3 has 16 residues. In DNA, the CDR3 is TGTGCCAGCAGCTTAGGACTAGCGTTTGGGGAAAATGAGCAGTTCTTC. This encodes CASSLGLAFGENEQFF.

This clonotype was observed a handful of times. The chain joins TRBV19 to TRBJ1-6, with D unresolved. With 6 bases removed from V and 6 bases from J, the gap between germline ends came to 9 bases. From germline, CDR1 is LNHDA and CDR2 SQIVND (reference sequence). This CDR3 contains 13 residues. CDR3 coding DNA: TGTGCCAGTAGGTACGAAACTAATTCACCCCTCCACTTT. The encoded protein is CASRYETNSPLHF.

The chain joins TRBV6-1 to TRBJ1-1; D remains ambiguous. This CDR3 is built from 14 residues. Per the germline V gene, CDR1 is MNHNS and CDR2 is SASEGT. V was clipped by 7 bases and J by 0 bases, with 12 bases between them. The CDR3 region has the DNA TGTGCCAGCACCCCTTCTCGATTGAACACTGAAGCTTTCTTT. This gives the protein CASTPSRLNTEAFF.

The chain employs TRBV20-1 and TRBJ2-4, with 7 bases matching TRBD2. The J segment lost 9 bases and the V segment lost 0 bases, leaving 8 bases of the junction unmatched. Germline V gene sequence: CDR1 DFQATT, CDR2 SNEGSKA (reference sequence). The CDR3 extends over 14 amino acids. In DNA form, the CDR3 reads TGCAGTGCTAGAGATGGACTAGGAGGGGCCATTCAGTACTTC. It specifies CSARDGLGGAIQYF.

The V gene is TRBV11-2, the J gene TRBJ2-7; 10 nucleotides line up with TRBD1. Losses at the gene ends were 2 bases for V and 4 bases for J; bases not matched to a gene: 11. The CDR3 has 17 residues. CDR1 is SGHAT, CDR2 FQNNGV, per germline. The CDR3 DNA reads as TGTGCCAGCAGCTTAAGCTCAGGGACAGGGGTCGGTTACGAGCAGTACTTC. Protein product: CASSLSSGTGVGYEQYF.

The V gene is TRBV5-1, the J gene TRBJ2-5, with TRBD2 matching over 10 bases. With 1 base clipped from V and 5 bases from J, the junction kept 8 bases outside the gene matches. Germline values: CDR1 SGHRS, CDR2 YFSETQ. The CDR3 consists of 16 residues. The CDR3 loop reads CASSLPSGGEGETQYF. Written as DNA, the CDR3 is TGCGCCAGCAGCTTGCCTAGCGGGGGAGAGGGTGAGACCCAGTACTTC.

This rearrangement joins TRBV7-2 to TRBJ2-7; 10 nucleotides align to TRBD2. Per the germline V gene, CDR1 is SGHTA and CDR2 is FQGNSA. The CDR3 is 15 amino acids. Trimming cost V 6 bases and J 0 bases; bases outside gene matches: 5. Here the CDR3 reads CASSFTSGTSYEQYF. The CDR3, as DNA: TGTGCCAGCAGTTTTACTAGCGGGACCTCCTACGAGCAGTACTTC.

In this sample, this clonotype turned up a few times. The chain joins TRBV7-2 to TRBJ2-3; weak D call: TRBD2 (5 bases). Germline CDR1 and CDR2: SGHTA and FQGNSA. The CDR3 is made up of 14 amino acids. The V and J ends lost 5 bases and 2 bases respectively, with 11 bases between them. For the CDR3, the DNA is TGTGCCAGCAGCCCGGGGATCGCCACAGATACGCAGTATTTT. Its translation: CASSPGIATDTQYF.

This chain links TRBV12-3 or TRBV12-4 with TRBJ2-7, with no clear D. This CDR3 spans 11 amino acids. V lost 5 bases and J 6 bases, leaving 8 bases between the germline ends. CDR3 sequence reads: CASSPGPEQYF. CDR3 bases: TGTGCCAGCAGTCCCGGTCCCGAGCAGTACTTC.

The V gene is TRBV5-5, the J gene TRBJ2-1; TRBD1 is a possible D gene (7 bases). The germline V gene encodes CDR1 SGHKS and CDR2 YYEKEE (reference sequence). Trimming left V 4 bases short and J 13 bases short, with 15 bases between. This CDR3 comprises 12 residues. For the CDR3, the DNA is TGTGCCAGCAGCCGCGACAGGGAGGAACAGTTCTTC. This translates into CASSRDREEQFF.

This clonotype was found many times. The chain recombines TRBV29-1 with TRBJ2-3, with 9 bases fitting TRBD2. V trimming: 7 bases; J trimming: 4 bases; junction bases outside the gene matches: 9. This CDR3 contains 14 residues. Germline V gives CDR1 SQVTM, CDR2 ANQGSEA. The CDR3 sequence: CSASSGGRADTQYF. The DNA of the CDR3 is TGCAGCGCTTCCAGCGGGGGGCGGGCAGATACGCAGTATTTT.

J is TRBJ2-3 and V is TRBV19; perhaps TRBD2 as D (5 bases). The CDR3 loop spans 12 amino acids. Germline values: CDR1 LNHDA, CDR2 SQIVND (reference sequence). In DNA, the CDR3 is TGTTCGTCCGGGCTAGCCGCAGATACGCAGTATTTT. The encoded protein is CSSGLAADTQYF.

This rearrangement joins TRBV29-1 to TRBJ2-7, with 7 bases that match TRBD1. From germline, CDR1 is SQVTM and CDR2 ANQGSEA. The ends lost 5 bases at V and 6 bases at J; junction bases unmatched: 1. The CDR3 contains 10 residues. CDR3 DNA: TGCAGCGTTACAGGGGTCGAGCAGTACTTC. Protein: CSVTGVEQYF.

The V gene is TRBV2, the J gene TRBJ1-1, with D uncertain. The CDR3 is made up of 14 amino acids. The germline V gene encodes CDR1 SNHLY and CDR2 FYNNEI. V lost 4 bases, J lost 1 base, and 10 bases lay in between. The CDR3 nucleotides are TGTGCCAGCAGTGCCCCAGGAGAGAACACTGAAGCTTTCTTT. Encoded protein: CASSAPGENTEAFF.

The CDR3 reads CASSWDSTSGRAYNEQFF. Here the CDR3 DNA reads TGTGCCAGCAGCTGGGACAGTACTAGCGGGCGCGCCTACAATGAGCAGTTCTTC. The genes are TRBV7-8 and TRBJ2-1; 9 bases map to TRBD2. The germline gives CDR1 SGHVS, CDR2 FQNEAQ. CDR3 length: 18 residues. V lost 4 bases, J lost 2 bases, and 12 bases stayed unmatched.

The chain has TRBV4-1 and TRBJ2-5; maybe TRBD2 (6 bases). V was pared by 6 bases and J by 7 bases, with 15 bases between. The CDR3 length is 13 residues. The germline CDR1 and CDR2 sequences are MGHRA and YSYEKL. DNA for the CDR3: TGCGCCAGCAGAAGCGGGCCCGAAGGGACCCAGTACTTC. Translating it yields CASRSGPEGTQYF.

The rearrangement links TRBV5-8 to TRBJ2-1; no definite D call. The CDR3 has 15 residues. Germline CDR1 is SGHTS and CDR2 is YDEGEE. V was clipped by 7 bases and J by 6 bases, with 20 bases between them. The CDR3 is CASPAWVAGRNEQFF. CDR3 nucleotides: TGTGCCAGCCCAGCTTGGGTTGCAGGACGCAATGAGCAGTTCTTC.

This clonotype has a handful of counts. V usage is TRBV30 and J usage is TRBJ2-7; D gene ambiguous. The V gene's germline CDR1 is GTSNPN and CDR2 SVGIG (reference sequence). Trimming pared 0 bases from V and 1 base from J, leaving 7 bases between. The CDR3 consists of 13 residues. The CDR3 DNA reads TGTGCCTGGAGTGTACTCAGTTCCTACGAGCAGTACTTC. It specifies CAWSVLSSYEQYF.

This rearrangement joins TRBV18 to TRBJ2-1; 10 positions match TRBD2. The CDR3 length is 16 residues. Germline-derived CDR1 and CDR2 are KGHSH and LQKENI. Germline trimming cut 3 bases from V and 7 bases from J; bases unmatched to any gene: 9. The CDR3 nucleotides are TGTGCCAGCTCACCTCCCCTAGCGGGAGCAGGGAATGAGCAGTTCTTC. Translated, it gives CASSPPLAGAGNEQFF.

The chain uses TRBV20-1 and TRBJ2-5; TRBD2 agrees at 8 bases. Looked up from germline, CDR1 is DFQATT and CDR2 is SNEGSKA (reference sequence). The CDR3 runs 16 residues. V dropped 3 bases and J dropped 3; count of bases not matched to a gene: 12. The CDR3 here is CSARGGGTSSEETQYF. CDR3 nucleotides: TGCAGTGCTAGGGGGGGCGGGACTAGTTCTGAAGAGACCCAGTACTTC.

This clonotype appeared a few times. The gene calls are TRBV7-8 and TRBJ1-1; D gene ambiguous. V dropped 5 bases and J dropped 6 bases, with 10 bases sitting between them. Germline V gene lookup returns CDR1 SGHVS and CDR2 FQNEAQ. The length of the CDR3 is 12 residues. As DNA, the CDR3 is TGTGCCAGCAGCGTTCAATACTCTGAAGCTTTCTTT. Its protein is CASSVQYSEAFF.

This chain uses TRBV3-1 with TRBJ2-7, with D perhaps TRBD1 or TRBD2 (5 bases each). The CDR3 contains 16 residues. Between the trimmed V and J ends, which lost 1 base and 1 base, there was a span of 14 bases. The germline V gene has CDR1 LGHDT and CDR2 YNNKEL (reference sequence). The CDR3 loop reads CASSQVGGADSYEQYF. CDR3 bases: TGTGCCAGCAGCCAAGTTGGGGGAGCGGATTCCTACGAGCAGTACTTC.

A few counts support this clonotype. This chain connects TRBV18 to TRBJ2-1, with a weak D call TRBD2 (5 bases). The CDR3 contains 14 residues. The germline gives CDR1 KGHSH, CDR2 LQKENI. Trimming cost V 4 bases and J 1 base, with 8 bases left between them. The CDR3 bases are TGTGCCAGCTCACAAAGGACTTCCTACAATGAGCAGTTCTTC. Translation: CASSQRTSYNEQFF.